Shown below are 27 T cell receptor beta chains from a single sample sequenced in a study of T cells in Graves' hyperthyroidism and ophthalmopathy. Amplified TCR beta CDR3 regions derived from RNA transcripts. An initial round of RT-PCR targeting the TCR CDR3 relied on the HTBI primer set. TCRdb fed the multiplex PCR reads into MiXCR, producing one record per CDR3 protein. Among fewer than 450,000 distinct CDR3 sequences listed, 15% to 20% were seen once. The sequenced material came from blood. These receptors all come from a woman aged 25 to 39 with Graves' hyperthyroidism that later progressed to Graves' ophthalmopathy.

In its sample, this clonotype was seen many times. The chain has TRBV20-1 and TRBJ2-2; 10 bases agree with TRBD2. CDR1 is DFQATT and CDR2 is SNEGSKA in the germline V gene (reference sequence). There are 15 residues in the CDR3. Trimming at V came to 3 bases and at J to 4 bases, leaving 5 bases not matched to a gene. As DNA, the CDR3 is TGCAGTGCTAGGAGGGGACTAGCGTTCACCGGGGAGCTGTTTTTT. Amino acids: CSARRGLAFTGELFF.

This clonotype has only a few counts. The J gene is TRBJ2-7, the V gene TRBV2, with 9 bases fitting TRBD1. Germline V CDR1 and CDR2: SNHLY, FYNNEI. V lost 6 bases to trimming and J lost 1 base; unmatched junction nucleotides: 7. The CDR3 extends over 15 amino acids. The CDR3 nucleotides read TGTGCCAGCAGGTATCCGGGACAGGGATCCTACGAGCAGTACTTC. Translating it yields CASRYPGQGSYEQYF.

At least ten counts were recorded for this clonotype. The chain carries TRBV19 and TRBJ2-3; no clear D. This CDR3 region has 15 residues. CDR1 LNHDA and CDR2 SQIVND come from the germline V gene (reference sequence). Trimming shortened V by 8 bases and J by 1 base, and 16 bases separated the two germline ends. This chain's CDR3 is CASSTRRQGTDTQYF. As DNA, the CDR3 is TGTGCCAGTTCCACCCGCAGGCAGGGCACAGATACGCAGTATTTT.

This clonotype was seen ten or more times. The rearrangement joins TRBV28 to TRBJ1-3; D might be TRBD1 (6 bases). This CDR3 comprises 15 residues. V was trimmed by 6 bases and J by 2 bases, leaving 14 bases between them. Germline V CDR1 and CDR2: MDHEN, SYDVKM. The CDR3 region is CASSPPAGAGNTIYF. As DNA, the CDR3 is TGTGCCAGCAGCCCTCCAGCAGGGGCTGGAAACACCATATATTTT.

This clonotype was recorded at least ten times. At one of its ends the junction is not consistent with the germline gene, which may arise from a read error. CDR3 protein: CASSLDSYNEQFF. CDR3 nucleotides: TGTGCCAGCAGTTTAGATAGTTACAATGAGCAGTTCTTC. The chain joins TRBV5-1 to TRBJ2-1; D ambiguous. CDR1 is SGHRS and CDR2 is YFSETQ in the germline V gene. CDR3 length: 13 residues.

Many counts were recorded for this clonotype. The CDR3 DNA is TGTGCCAGCCTGGACAACTCCTACGAGCAGTACTTC. It specifies CASLDNSYEQYF. The chain is built from TRBV2 and TRBJ2-7; the D gene is possibly TRBD1 (5 bases). This CDR3 has 12 residues. The ends were cut back, 8 bases at V and 0 bases at J, with 8 bases in the middle. Germline V CDR1 and CDR2: SNHLY, FYNNEI.

At least ten counts were recorded for this clonotype. The chain couples TRBV19 to TRBJ2-2, with no clear D. Germline V gene data show CDR1 as LNHDA and CDR2 as SQIVND (reference sequence). The V end lost 6 bases, the J end lost 0 bases, and 11 bases lay between the germline ends. CDR3 size: 15 residues. The DNA for the CDR3 is TGTGCCAGTAGGACCAAGATAGCGAACACCGGGGAGCTGTTTTTT. This sequence encodes CASRTKIANTGELFF.

The chain couples TRBV20-1 to TRBJ2-3, with D possibly matching TRBD2 (8 bases). Trimming pared 5 bases from V and 11 bases from J, leaving 20 bases between. The V gene's germline CDR1 is DFQATT and CDR2 SNEGSKA (reference sequence). There are 13 residues in the CDR3. The chain's CDR3 is CSARAGEGAWQYF. DNA of the CDR3: TGCAGTGCTCGAGCGGGGGAGGGGGCTTGGCAGTATTTT.

The chain is built from TRBV29-1 and TRBJ2-1; either TRBD1 or TRBD2 may fit D (5 bases each). Trimming pared 3 bases from V and 5 bases from J, leaving 14 bases between. Germline V gene sequence: CDR1 SQVTM, CDR2 ANQGSEA. The CDR3 consists of 14 residues. DNA of the CDR3: TGCAGCGTTGATGACCCCTTGGGGGACAATGAGCAGTTCTTC. Translating gives CSVDDPLGDNEQFF.

This clonotype has a count of ten or more. The V and J genes are TRBV11-2 and TRBJ2-1; D might be TRBD1 (7 bases). In germline, CDR1 is SGHAT, CDR2 FQNNGV. The CDR3 is 15 amino acids. V was clipped by 5 bases and J by 2 bases, with 13 bases between them. CDR3 amino acids: CASSPRDRAYNEQFF. The CDR3 DNA reads as TGTGCCAGCAGCCCGCGGGACAGAGCCTACAATGAGCAGTTCTTC. Filled out from reference TRBV11-2 and TRBJ2-1, the complete variable domain reads EAGVAQSPRYKIIEKRQSVAFWCNPISGHATLYWYQQILGQGPKLLIQFQNNGVVDDSQLPKDRFSAERLKGVDSTLKIQPAKLEDSAVYLCASSPRDRAYNEQFFGPGTRLTVL.

This clonotype has at least ten counts. The chain employs TRBV6-1 and TRBJ1-6, with no clear D. The germline gives CDR1 MNHNS, CDR2 SASEGT. The V end was cut by 6 bases, the J end by 0 bases, with 9 bases between. There are 15 residues in the CDR3. CDR3: CASRAGFSYNSPLHF. In nucleotides, the CDR3 is TGTGCCAGCAGGGCGGGCTTCTCCTATAATTCACCCCTCCACTTT.

The chain joins TRBV19 to TRBJ2-3, with TRBD1 identical over 8 bases. The CDR3 is made up of 14 amino acids. V was pared by 9 bases and J by 1 base, with 6 bases of the junction left unmatched. From germline, CDR1 is LNHDA and CDR2 SQIVND (reference sequence). This CDR3 is CASDRTGRTDTQYF. The CDR3 DNA is TGTGCCAGCGACCGGACAGGGCGCACAGATACGCAGTATTTT. The complete variable domain, with remaining parts taken from reference TRBV19 and TRBJ2-3, reads DGGITQSPKYLFRKEGQNVTLSCEQNLNHDAMYWYRQDPGQGLRLIYYSQIVNDFQKGDIAEGYSVSREKKESFPLTVTSAQKNPTAFYLCASDRTGRTDTQYFGPGTRLTVL.

This clonotype turned up a few times. The genes are TRBV4-1 and TRBJ1-5; tentatively, D is TRBD1 (5 bases). The CDR3 consists of 17 residues. The germline V gene encodes CDR1 MGHRA and CDR2 YSYEKL. Trimming removed 5 bases from V and 1 base from J, with 18 bases in between. The chain's CDR3 is CASSAHPQGTSNQPQHF. The CDR3 DNA reads TGCGCCAGCAGCGCCCACCCCCAGGGAACGAGCAATCAGCCCCAGCATTTT.

The table lists this clonotype with many counts. This chain connects TRBV10-2 to TRBJ2-7; unclear D gene. Trimming removed 8 bases at V and 6 bases at J, with 11 bases between. The CDR3 is 11 residues long. Germline assignment: CDR1 WSHSY and CDR2 SAAADI. The CDR3 loop reads CASARSREQYF. For the CDR3, the DNA is TGCGCCAGCGCTCGGTCTCGCGAGCAGTACTTC.

V usage is TRBV2 and J usage is TRBJ2-7; D may correspond to TRBD1 or TRBD2 (7 bases each). V gave up 3 bases and J gave up 6 bases, with 15 bases separating them. This CDR3 has 14 amino acids. The V gene's germline CDR1 is SNHLY and CDR2 FYNNEI. The chain's CDR3 is CASSEGRGGLEQYF. In DNA form, the CDR3 reads TGTGCCAGCAGTGAGGGCAGGGGGGGACTCGAGCAGTACTTC.

This clonotype appeared many times. The chain carries TRBV3-1 and TRBJ1-6; D may be TRBD1 (6 bases). The CDR3 contains 15 residues. Per germline, CDR1 LGHDT and CDR2 YNNKEL (reference sequence). V lost 4 bases and J 10 bases, leaving 17 bases between the germline ends. CDR3: CASSPTGGGGSPLHF. DNA of the CDR3: TGTGCCAGCAGCCCGACAGGAGGGGGTGGCTCACCCCTCCACTTT.

The V and J genes are TRBV29-1 and TRBJ1-1; D is ambiguous. The V end was cut by 3 bases, the J end by 3 bases, with 8 bases between. The V gene's germline CDR1 is SQVTM and CDR2 ANQGSEA. This CDR3 contains 12 residues. DNA of the CDR3: TGCAGCGTTGACACCGAGGACACTGAAGCTTTCTTT. Translating it yields CSVDTEDTEAFF.

This clonotype has at least ten counts. The chain joins TRBV7-2 to TRBJ1-1; perhaps TRBD1 as D (6 bases). Germline values: CDR1 SGHTA, CDR2 FQGNSA. V was pared by 4 bases and J by 8 bases, with 14 bases between. CDR3 length: 13 residues. CDR3 amino acids: CASSSPLDREAFF. For the CDR3, the DNA is TGTGCCAGCAGCTCCCCTCTCGACAGGGAAGCTTTCTTT.

The V call is TRBV28, the J call TRBJ2-3, with 10 bases lining up with TRBD2. Germline V gives CDR1 MDHEN, CDR2 SYDVKM. V gave up 5 bases and J gave up 1 base; unmatched junction bases: 9. The CDR3 is made up of 17 amino acids. The CDR3 here is CASSPSPLAGGTDTQYF. CDR3 sequence (DNA): TGTGCCAGCAGTCCCAGCCCCCTAGCGGGGGGCACAGATACGCAGTATTTT.

Ten or more counts support this clonotype. This chain joins TRBV12-3 or TRBV12-4 and TRBJ2-1; 13 bases agree with TRBD2. Trimming removed 1 base from V and 5 bases from J; junction bases left unmatched: 5. The CDR3 has 17 residues. CDR3 sequence reads: CASSLDFGTSGDNEQFF. The CDR3 region has the DNA TGTGCCAGCAGTTTAGATTTCGGGACTAGCGGGGACAATGAGCAGTTCTTC.

Many counts were recorded for this clonotype. The chain couples TRBV15 to TRBJ1-4, with a tentative D call TRBD1 (5 bases). Looked up from germline, CDR1 is LNHNV and CDR2 is YYDKDF (reference sequence). Trimming left V 8 bases short and J 12 bases short, with 16 bases between. The CDR3 has 12 amino acids. The CDR3 protein is CATERARGELFF. CDR3 DNA: TGTGCCACCGAGAGGGCAAGGGGAGAACTGTTTTTT. The full variable domain, rest sourced from reference TRBV15 and TRBJ1-4, is DAMVIQNPRYQVTQFGKPVTLSCSQTLNHNVMYWYQQKSSQAPKLLFHYYDKDFNNEADTPDNFQSRRPNTSFCFLDIRSPGLGDTAMYLCATERARGELFFGSGTQLSVL.

This clonotype was seen more than once but under ten times. The chain has TRBV4-1 and TRBJ2-2; no clear D gene. The CDR3 has 16 residues. V was cut by 1 base and J by 2 bases, with 11 bases left in between. Germline V gene lookup returns CDR1 MGHRA and CDR2 YSYEKL. CDR3 sequence: CASSQGGTLNTGELFF. CDR3 bases: TGCGCCAGCAGCCAAGGCGGTACACTCAACACCGGGGAGCTGTTTTTT.

This clonotype has ten or more counts. The V call is TRBV12-3 or TRBV12-4, the J call TRBJ2-5; 14 bases fit TRBD2. The CDR3 is 17 amino acids. With V trimmed by 1 base and J by 6 bases, 7 bases remained unmatched. The CDR3 protein is CASSLGLAGGPSKTQYF. The CDR3 nucleotides are TGTGCCAGCAGTTTAGGACTAGCGGGGGGGCCTAGCAAGACCCAGTACTTC.

The chain employs TRBV15 and TRBJ1-5, with D maybe TRBD1 (5 bases). The V gene lost 1 base and the J gene lost 0 bases, with 13 bases spanning the gap. The germline V gene encodes CDR1 LNHNV and CDR2 YYDKDF (reference sequence). CDR3 size: 17 residues. This CDR3 is CATSRVQGGYSNQPQHF. The CDR3 coding sequence is TGTGCCACCAGCAGAGTCCAGGGCGGGTATAGCAATCAGCCCCAGCATTTT.

This clonotype was found a few times. V and J are TRBV28 and TRBJ2-7, with TRBD1 matching 12 bases. This CDR3 is built from 17 residues. V dropped 10 bases and J dropped 5; count of bases not matched to a gene: 18. The germline V gene has CDR1 MDHEN and CDR2 SYDVKM. Here the CDR3 DNA reads TGTGCCACCAAAGTTCCGCTGGGGACAGGGGGCTCAGACGAGCAGTACTTC. It yields the protein CATKVPLGTGGSDEQYF.

This clonotype came up many times. The rearrangement uses TRBV5-1 and TRBJ1-1; 8 nucleotides line up with TRBD1. After removal of 4 bases from V and 3 bases from J, the junction contained 11 bases not matched to a gene. CDR1 and CDR2 (germline): SGHRS, YFSETQ. The CDR3 covers 16 residues. CDR3 DNA: TGCGCCAGCAGCCTCCGACCTCAGGGGGCGGACACTGAAGCTTTCTTT. Amino acids: CASSLRPQGADTEAFF.

This clonotype was observed many times. The V and J genes are TRBV20-1 and TRBJ2-7, with 9 bases aligning to TRBD1. This CDR3 comprises 13 residues. Germline lookup yields CDR1 DFQATT and CDR2 SNEGSKA (reference sequence). V dropped 5 bases and J dropped 2; count of bases not matched to a gene: 4. The CDR3 nucleotides read TGCAGTGCTGGACAGGGGAGCACCTACGAGCAGTACTTC. Translated: CSAGQGSTYEQYF.